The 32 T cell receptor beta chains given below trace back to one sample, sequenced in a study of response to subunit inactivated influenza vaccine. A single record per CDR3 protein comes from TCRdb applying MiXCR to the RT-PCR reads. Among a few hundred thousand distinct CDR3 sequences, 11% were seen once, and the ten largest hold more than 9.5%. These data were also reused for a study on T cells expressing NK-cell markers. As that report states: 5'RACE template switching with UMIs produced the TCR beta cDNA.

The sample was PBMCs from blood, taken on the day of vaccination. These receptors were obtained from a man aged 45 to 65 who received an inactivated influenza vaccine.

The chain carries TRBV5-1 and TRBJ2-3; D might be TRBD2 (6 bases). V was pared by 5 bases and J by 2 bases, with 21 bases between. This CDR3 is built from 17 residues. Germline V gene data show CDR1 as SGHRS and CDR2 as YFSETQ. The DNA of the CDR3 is TGCGCCAGCAGTGACCTTAGAGGGACTGGAGTCACAGATACGCAGTATTTT. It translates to CASSDLRGTGVTDTQYF.

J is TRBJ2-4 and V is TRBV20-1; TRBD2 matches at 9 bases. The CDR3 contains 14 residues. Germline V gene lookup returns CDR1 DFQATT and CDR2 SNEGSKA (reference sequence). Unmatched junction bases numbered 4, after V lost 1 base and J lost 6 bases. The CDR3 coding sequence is TGCAGTGCTAGAGGACTAGCGGAGGTAAACATTCAGTACTTC. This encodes CSARGLAEVNIQYF.

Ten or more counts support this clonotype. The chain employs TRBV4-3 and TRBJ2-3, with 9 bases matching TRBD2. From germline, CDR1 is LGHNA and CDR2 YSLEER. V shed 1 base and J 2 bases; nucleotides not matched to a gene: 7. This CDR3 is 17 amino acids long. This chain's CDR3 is CASSQGTTSGLTDTQYF. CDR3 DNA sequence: TGCGCCAGCAGCCAAGGGACGACTAGCGGCCTCACAGATACGCAGTATTTT.

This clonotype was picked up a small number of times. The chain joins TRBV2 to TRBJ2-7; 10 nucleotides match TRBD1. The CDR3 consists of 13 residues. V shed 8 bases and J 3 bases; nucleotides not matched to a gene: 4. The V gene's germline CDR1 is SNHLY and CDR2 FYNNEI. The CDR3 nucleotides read TGTGCCAGCGGGGACAGGGGAAACTACGAGCAGTACTTC. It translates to CASGDRGNYEQYF.

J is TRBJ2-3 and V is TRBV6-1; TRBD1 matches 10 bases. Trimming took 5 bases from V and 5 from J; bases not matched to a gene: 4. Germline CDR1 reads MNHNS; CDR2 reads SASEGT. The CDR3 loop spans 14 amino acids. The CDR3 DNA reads TGTGCCAGCAGTCGACAGGGGGCGAAAGATACGCAGTATTTT. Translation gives CASSRQGAKDTQYF.

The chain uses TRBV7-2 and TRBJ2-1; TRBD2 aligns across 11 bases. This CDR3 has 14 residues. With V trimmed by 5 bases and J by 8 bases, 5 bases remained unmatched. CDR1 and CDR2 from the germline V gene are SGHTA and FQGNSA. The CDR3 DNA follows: TGTGCCAGCAGCCCGACTAGCGGGGTCTATGAGCAGTTCTTC. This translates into CASSPTSGVYEQFF.

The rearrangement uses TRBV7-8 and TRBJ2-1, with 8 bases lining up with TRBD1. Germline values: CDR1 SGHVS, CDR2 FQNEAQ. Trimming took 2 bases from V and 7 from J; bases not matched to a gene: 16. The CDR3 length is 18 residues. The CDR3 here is CASSLMLDRENDGNEQFF. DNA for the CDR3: TGTGCCAGCAGCTTAATGCTGGACAGGGAGAATGATGGTAATGAGCAGTTCTTC.

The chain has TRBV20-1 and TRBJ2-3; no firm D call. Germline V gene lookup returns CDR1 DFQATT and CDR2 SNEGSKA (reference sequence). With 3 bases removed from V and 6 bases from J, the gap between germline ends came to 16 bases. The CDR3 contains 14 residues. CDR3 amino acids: CSARTPGLFDTQYF. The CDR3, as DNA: TGCAGTGCTAGGACTCCAGGCCTGTTCGATACGCAGTATTTT.

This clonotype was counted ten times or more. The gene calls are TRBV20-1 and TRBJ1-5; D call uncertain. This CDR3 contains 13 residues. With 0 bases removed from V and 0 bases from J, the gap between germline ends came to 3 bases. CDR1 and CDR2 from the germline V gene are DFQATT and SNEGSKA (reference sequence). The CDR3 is CSAREVSNQPQHF. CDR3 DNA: TGCAGTGCTAGAGAGGTTAGCAATCAGCCCCAGCATTTT.

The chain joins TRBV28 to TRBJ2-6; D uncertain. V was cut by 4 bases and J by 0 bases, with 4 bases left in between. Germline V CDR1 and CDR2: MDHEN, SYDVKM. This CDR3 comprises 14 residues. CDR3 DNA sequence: TGTGCCAGCAGTTATCCCTCTGGGGCCAACGTCCTGACTTTC. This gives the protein CASSYPSGANVLTF.

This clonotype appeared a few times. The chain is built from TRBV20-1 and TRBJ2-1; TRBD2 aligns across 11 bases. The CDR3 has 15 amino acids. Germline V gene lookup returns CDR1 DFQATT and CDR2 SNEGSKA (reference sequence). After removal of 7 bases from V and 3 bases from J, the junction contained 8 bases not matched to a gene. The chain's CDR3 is CSVSGTSGRYNEQFF. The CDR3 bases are TGCAGTGTAAGCGGGACTAGCGGTCGCTACAATGAGCAGTTCTTC.

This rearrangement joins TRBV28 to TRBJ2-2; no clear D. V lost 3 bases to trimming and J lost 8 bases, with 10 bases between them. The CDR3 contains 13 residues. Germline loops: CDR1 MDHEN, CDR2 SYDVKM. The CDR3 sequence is CASSFEWVGELFF. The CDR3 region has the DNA TGTGCCAGCAGTTTCGAGTGGGTTGGGGAGCTGTTTTTT.

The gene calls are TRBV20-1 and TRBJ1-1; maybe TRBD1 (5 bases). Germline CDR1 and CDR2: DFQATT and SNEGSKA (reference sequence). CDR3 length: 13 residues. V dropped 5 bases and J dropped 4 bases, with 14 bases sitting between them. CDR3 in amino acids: CSAAGFSGTEAFF. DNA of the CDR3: TGCAGTGCTGCAGGGTTTTCCGGCACTGAAGCTTTCTTT.

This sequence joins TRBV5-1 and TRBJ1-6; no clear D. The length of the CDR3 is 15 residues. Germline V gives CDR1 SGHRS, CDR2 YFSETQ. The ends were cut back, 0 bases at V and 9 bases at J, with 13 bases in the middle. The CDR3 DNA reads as TGCGCCAGCAGCTTGGAGGGTAAAAAAGGTTCACCCCTCCACTTT. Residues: CASSLEGKKGSPLHF.

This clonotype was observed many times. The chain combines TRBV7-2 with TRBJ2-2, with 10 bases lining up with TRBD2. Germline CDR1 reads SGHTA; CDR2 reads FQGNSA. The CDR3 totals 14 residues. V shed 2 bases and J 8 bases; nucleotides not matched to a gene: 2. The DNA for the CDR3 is TGTGCCAGCAGCTTATCTAGCGGGAGTGGGGAGCTGTTTTTT. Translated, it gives CASSLSSGSGELFF.

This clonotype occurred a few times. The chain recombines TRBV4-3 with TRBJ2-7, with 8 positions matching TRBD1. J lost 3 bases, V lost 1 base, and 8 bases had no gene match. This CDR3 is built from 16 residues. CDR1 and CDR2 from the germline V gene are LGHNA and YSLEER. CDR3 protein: CASSQVGGTGNYEQYF. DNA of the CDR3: TGCGCCAGCAGCCAAGTGGGCGGGACAGGTAACTACGAGCAGTACTTC.

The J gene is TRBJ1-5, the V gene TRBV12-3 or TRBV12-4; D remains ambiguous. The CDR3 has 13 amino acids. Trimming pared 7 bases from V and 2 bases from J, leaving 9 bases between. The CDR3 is CASKRGGNQPQHF. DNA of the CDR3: TGTGCCAGCAAACGAGGAGGCAATCAGCCCCAGCATTTT.

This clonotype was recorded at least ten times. In DNA form, the CDR3 reads TGTGCCAGCAGTCCTAGCGGGACCCCCTCCTACGAGCAGTACTTC. Its translation is CASSPSGTPSYEQYF. The chain recombines TRBV12-3 or TRBV12-4 with TRBJ2-7; TRBD2 agrees at 9 bases. This CDR3 is built from 15 residues. V gave up 5 bases and J gave up 0 bases; unmatched junction bases: 5.

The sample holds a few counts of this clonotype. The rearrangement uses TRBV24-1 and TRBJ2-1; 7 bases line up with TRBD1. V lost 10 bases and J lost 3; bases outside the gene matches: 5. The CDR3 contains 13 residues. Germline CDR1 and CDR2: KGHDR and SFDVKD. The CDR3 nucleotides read TGTGCCACAGACAGGGCGGGCTACAATGAGCAGTTCTTC. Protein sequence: CATDRAGYNEQFF.

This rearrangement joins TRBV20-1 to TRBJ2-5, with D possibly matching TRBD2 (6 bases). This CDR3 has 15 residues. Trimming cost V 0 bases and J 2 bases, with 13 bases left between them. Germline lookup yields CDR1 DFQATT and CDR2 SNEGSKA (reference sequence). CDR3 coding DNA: TGCAGTGCTAGAGATCTCGGGCGGGGTCAAGAGACCCAGTACTTC. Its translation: CSARDLGRGQETQYF.

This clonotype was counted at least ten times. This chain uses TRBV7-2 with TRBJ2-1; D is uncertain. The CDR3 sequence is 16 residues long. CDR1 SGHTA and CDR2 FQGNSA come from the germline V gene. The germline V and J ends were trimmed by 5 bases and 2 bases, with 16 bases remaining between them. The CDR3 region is CASSLTPGVAYNEQFF. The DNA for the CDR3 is TGTGCCAGCAGCCTAACTCCGGGCGTCGCCTACAATGAGCAGTTCTTC.

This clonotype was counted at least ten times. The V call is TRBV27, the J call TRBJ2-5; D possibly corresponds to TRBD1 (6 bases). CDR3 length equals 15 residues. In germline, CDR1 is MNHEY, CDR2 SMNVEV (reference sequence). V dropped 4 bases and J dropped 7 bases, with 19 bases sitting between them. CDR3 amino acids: CASSSRAGVYVTQYF. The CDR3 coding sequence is TGTGCCAGCAGTTCCAGGGCAGGGGTCTATGTGACCCAGTACTTC.

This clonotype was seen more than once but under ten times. Here the CDR3 DNA reads TGTGCCAGTAGTCATCCGGGTCCCATATACGAGCAGTACTTC. Amino acid sequence: CASSHPGPIYEQYF. This rearrangement joins TRBV19 to TRBJ2-7, with no clear D. The CDR3 spans 14 residues. Germline CDR1 reads LNHDA; CDR2 reads SQIVND (reference sequence). V was shortened by 5 bases and J by 4 bases, with 15 bases between the two germline ends.

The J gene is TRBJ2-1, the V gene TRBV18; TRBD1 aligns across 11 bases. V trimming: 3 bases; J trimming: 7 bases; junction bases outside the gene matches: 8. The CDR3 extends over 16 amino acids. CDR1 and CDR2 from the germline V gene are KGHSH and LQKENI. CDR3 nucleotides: TGTGCCAGCTCACCGTCCGGGACAGGGGGAAGGAATGAGCAGTTCTTC. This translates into CASSPSGTGGRNEQFF.

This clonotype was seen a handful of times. The DNA of the CDR3 is TGTGCCAGCAGTCATTTGACAGGCGATGGCTACACCTTC. This gives the protein CASSHLTGDGYTF. This chain uses TRBV11-1 with TRBJ1-2, with a tentative D call TRBD1 (6 bases). The V and J ends lost 6 bases and 6 bases respectively, with 14 bases between them. CDR1 is SGHAT and CDR2 is FQDESV in the germline V gene (reference sequence). The CDR3 consists of 13 residues.

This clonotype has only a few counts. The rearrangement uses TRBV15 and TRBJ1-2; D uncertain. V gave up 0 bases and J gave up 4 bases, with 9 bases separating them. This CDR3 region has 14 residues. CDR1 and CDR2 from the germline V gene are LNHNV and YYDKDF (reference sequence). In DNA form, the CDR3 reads TGTGCCACCAGCAGAGAAAGTAGAGGCTATGGCTACACCTTC. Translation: CATSRESRGYGYTF.

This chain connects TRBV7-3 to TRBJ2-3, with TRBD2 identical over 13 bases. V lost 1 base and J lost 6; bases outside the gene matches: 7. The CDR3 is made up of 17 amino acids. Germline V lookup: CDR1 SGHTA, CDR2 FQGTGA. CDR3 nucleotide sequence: TGTGCCAGCAGCTTAAGAGGACTAGCGGGGGAGGTCGATACGCAGTATTTT. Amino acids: CASSLRGLAGEVDTQYF.

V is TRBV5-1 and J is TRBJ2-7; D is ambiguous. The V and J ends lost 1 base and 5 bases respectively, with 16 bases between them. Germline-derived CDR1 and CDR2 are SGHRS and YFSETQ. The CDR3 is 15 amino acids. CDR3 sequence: CASSLWEPQYHEQYF. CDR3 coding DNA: TGCGCCAGCAGCTTGTGGGAACCTCAGTACCACGAGCAGTACTTC.

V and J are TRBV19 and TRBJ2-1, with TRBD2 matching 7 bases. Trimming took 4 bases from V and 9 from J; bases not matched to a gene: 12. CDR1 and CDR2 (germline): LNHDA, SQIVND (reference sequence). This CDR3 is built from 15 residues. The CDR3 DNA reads TGTGCCAGTAGTAGGCCCGGACTAGACGTGGGTGAGCAGTTCTTC. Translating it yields CASSRPGLDVGEQFF.

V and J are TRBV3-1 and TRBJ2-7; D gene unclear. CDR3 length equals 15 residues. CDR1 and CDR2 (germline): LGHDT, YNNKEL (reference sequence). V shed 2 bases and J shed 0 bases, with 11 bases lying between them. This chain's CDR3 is CASSQPLGFSYEQYF. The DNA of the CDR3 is TGTGCCAGCAGCCAACCGTTGGGTTTCTCCTACGAGCAGTACTTC.

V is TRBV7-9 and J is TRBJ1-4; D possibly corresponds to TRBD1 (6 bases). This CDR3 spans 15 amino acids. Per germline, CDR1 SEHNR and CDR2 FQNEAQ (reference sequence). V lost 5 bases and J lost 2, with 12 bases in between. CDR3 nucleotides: TGTGCCAGCAGCCTGTACAGGGATACTAATGAAAAACTGTTTTTT. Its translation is CASSLYRDTNEKLFF.

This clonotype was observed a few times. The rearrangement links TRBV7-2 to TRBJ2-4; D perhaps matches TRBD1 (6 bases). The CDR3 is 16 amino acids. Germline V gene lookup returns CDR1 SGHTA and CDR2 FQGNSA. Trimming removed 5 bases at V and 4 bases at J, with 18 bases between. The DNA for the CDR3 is TGTGCCAGCAGCCCCCGTCAGGGGTTTTTGAAAAACATTCAGTACTTC. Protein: CASSPRQGFLKNIQYF.